This T cell receptor beta chain was retrieved from a study of a mutant IDH1 vaccine in newly diagnosed glioma. The wider study: Eight vaccinations were given in weeks 1, 3, 5, 7, 11, 15, 19 and 23.

As to time point: week 11, during vaccination. All doses held 300 ug of mutant IDH1 20-mer peptide, with topical imiquimod. Comments on this clone: Its antigen is currently unknown.

The table came from immunoSEQ multiplex PCR; TCRdb's copy has only in-frame clones and leaves some out. The sample includes around 120,000 clones, around three quarters seen only once; the top ten take 5.5%. This CDR3 has 18 residues. Trimming removed 6 bases at V and 2 bases at J, with 22 bases between. CDR1 and CDR2 from the germline V gene are MGHRA and YSYEKL. The sequences come from PBMCs, collected from a glioma patient whose treatment included an IDH1 peptide vaccine. The sequence came from a man aged 35-49 years with glioma. The gene calls are TRBV4-1 and TRBJ2-2, with D perhaps assigned TRBD1 or TRBD2 (5 bases each). The CDR3 sequence is CASRLGPGTNYNTGELFF. Here the CDR3 DNA reads TGCGCCAGCAGGCTCGGGCCCGGGACGAATTACAACACCGGGGAGCTGTTTTTT.